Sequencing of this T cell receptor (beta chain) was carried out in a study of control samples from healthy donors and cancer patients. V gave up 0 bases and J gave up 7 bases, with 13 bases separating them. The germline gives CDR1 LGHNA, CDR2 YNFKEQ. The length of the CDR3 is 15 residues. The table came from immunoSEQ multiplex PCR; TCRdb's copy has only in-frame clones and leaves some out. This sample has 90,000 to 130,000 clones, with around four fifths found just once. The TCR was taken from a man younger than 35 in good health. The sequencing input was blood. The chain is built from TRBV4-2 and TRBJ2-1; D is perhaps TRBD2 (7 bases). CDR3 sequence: CASSQDERGANEQFF. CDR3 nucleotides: TGTGCCAGCAGCCAAGACGAACGGGGGGCAAATGAGCAGTTCTTC.